What follows is one TCR beta chain and its context. There is no known antigen for this receptor. No quality values exist for individual bases; no much larger clone is one base distant. This specimen's time point label, per the study, means: baseline before first vaccination. Samples from vaccinated people were obtained from the UK trials COV001 and COV002, which included a single-blind randomized controlled phase 2/3 trial of AZD1222 (ChAdOx1 nCoV-19) in healthy adults. For TCRbeta chain sequencing, PBMC samples were collected from trial participants at day 0 and at day 28 after the second dose. The CDR3 regions of human TCRbeta chains were subjected to immunosequencing. In the paper's pipeline: TCRs in the repertoires were compared against a reference library of SARS-CoV-2-specific TCRs that had been generated with the MIRA antigen-specificity platform. Breadth was defined as the fraction of unique TCRs that were SARS-CoV-2-associated, and depth was defined as the fraction of total T cells that were SARS-CoV-2-associated. Using the MIRA data, each spike-specific TCR was assigned both to the spike region to which the TCR was reactive and to a CD4 or CD8 class. Log10-transformed breadth and depth values were compared by one-way ANOVA with Sidak's multiple comparisons tests. Entries here come from immuneACCESS through TCRdb and include only in-frame sequences with V and J called. Some clones fail to appear in such tables; in the studies checked, an unresolved V gene covers under half of the shortfall, and the cause of the remainder is unknown. D and trimming come from the DNA, and the V and J calls and clone size come from that table. In this sample the table shows around 63,000 clones, 85% to 90% of which occur a single time. In total, the top ten clones hold approximately 19% of the sample.

The V and J ends are trimmed by 7 bases and 4 bases, leaving 19 bases between them. The CDR3 sequence holds 15 residues, the cysteine and phenylalanine included. Only CDR3 DNA is held: 45 bases, read in frame from base 1. The germline V gene gives CDR1 as SGHAT and CDR2 as FQNNGV. The sample belongs to a study of T cell responses to AZD1222 COVID-19 vaccine (dated by TCRdb to the early 2020s). Study-level background: AZD1222 recipients with second doses at about 4 weeks or about 12 weeks were pooled, because spike-specific TCR depth and breadth did not differ between schedules. Trial participants were enrolled into age subgroups of 18-55, 56-69 and 70-plus years, which contained about 150, 28 and 57 TCR-sequenced participants, respectively. TCR sequencing was performed for more than 230 trial participants, of whom some 200 were given two doses of AZD1222 and about 25 were given two doses of MenACWY control vaccine. Results the study describes overall, beyond this receptor: The 56-69-year group was small, and its depth increase did not reach significance, likely because of low power. Because no day 14 peak-response samples were available, the repertoires could be characterized only after the peak T cell response. After two AZD1222 doses, both the breadth and the depth of spike-specific TCRs were significantly higher than at day 0 and than in MenACWY recipients. The vaccine-associated CD4 TCRs covered the entire spike protein, and the dominant responses fell in regions 160-218 and 743-854. Participants were mostly white British, with more females than males. The authors suggested clonal diversity may have been underestimated. Reportedly, close to half of the unique spike-specific TCRs recognized epitopes lying outside the regions that are mutated in the B.1.351 and B.1.1.7 variants. Conclusions about previously exposed vaccinees are limited, since just 6 or 7 AZD1222 recipients were seropositive for SARS-CoV-2 at baseline.

The receptor was isolated from an adult in good health. The receptor chain draws on TRBV11-2 and TRBJ2-5, and perhaps TRBD1 as D gene, on 5 matching bases. Source: peripheral blood, taken on day 0 of AZD1222 vaccination. In nucleotides, the sequence is TGTGCCAGCACTTTCCAGGCGACAGTGCTAGAGACCCAGTACTTC. Its protein product is CASTFQATVLETQYF.